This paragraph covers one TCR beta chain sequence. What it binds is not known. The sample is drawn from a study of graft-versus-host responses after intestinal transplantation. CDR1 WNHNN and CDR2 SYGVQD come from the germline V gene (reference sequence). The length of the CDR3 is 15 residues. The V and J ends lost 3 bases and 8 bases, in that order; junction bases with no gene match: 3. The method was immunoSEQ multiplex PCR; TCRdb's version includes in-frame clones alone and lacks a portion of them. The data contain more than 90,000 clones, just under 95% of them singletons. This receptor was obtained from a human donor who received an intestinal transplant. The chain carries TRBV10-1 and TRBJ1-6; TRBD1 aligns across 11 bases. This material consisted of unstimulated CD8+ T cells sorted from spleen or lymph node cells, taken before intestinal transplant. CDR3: CASSEPGQGDSPLHF. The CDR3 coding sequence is TGCGCCAGCAGTGAACCGGGACAGGGGGATTCACCCCTCCACTTT.